This T cell receptor (beta chain) stems from a study of identical twins. General study findings and limits: The conclusions drew on cross-sectional statistical analysis instead of tracking the same donors.

Points on this clonotype: Its antigen is not identified.

The germline V gene encodes CDR1 LGHNA and CDR2 YNFKEQ. Trimming left V 5 bases short and J 9 bases short, with 14 bases between. The CDR3 runs to 14 residues. TCRdb re-called the 5' RACE reads with MiXCR, one entry per CDR3 protein. Of some 300,000 distinct CDR3 sequences listed, 9% to 15% are singletons. This sample also belongs to another study, concerning yellow fever vaccine responses in identical twins. That paper notes: Twins' T cell vaccine responses reportedly looked partly convergent, partly personalized.

This receptor was taken from a woman aged 18-29 years in good health. What was sequenced was CD8+ T cells sorted from blood. The rearrangement joins TRBV4-2 to TRBJ1-6; D is possibly TRBD1 (6 bases). The CDR3 DNA follows: TGTGCCAGCAGCGTTGGGCAGGGGACTTCACCCCTCCACTTT. It yields the protein CASSVGQGTSPLHF.